The rows below give T cell receptor beta chains drawn from one sample of a study of circulating CD8 cells and anti-PD-1 response in melanoma. MiXCR, run by TCRdb on the reads, gives a single entry per CDR3 protein. The sample carries under 650 distinct CDR3 sequences, over 8.5% recorded once. This specimen was CD8+ T cells from PBMCs, taken at baseline or after one month of anti-PD-1 therapy (not recorded which). These receptors were taken from a human donor with melanoma. Both conserved end residues are part of each CDR3. Each record gives: clone size, D gene, J gene, V gene, CDR3 DNA, CDR3 protein. D genes are given only for firm matches. Part of the rows lack a size; the others show once, few, many or a class for expanded clones.

large | TRBD2 | TRBJ2-1 | TRBV2 | TGTGCCAGCAGTGAAGGAAGCGGGGGTTTCGATGAGCAGTTCTTC | CASSEGSGGFDEQFF
large | . | TRBJ2-5 | TRBV9 | TGTGCCAGCAGCAACCAAGAGACCCAGTACTTC | CASSNQETQYF
large | . | TRBJ2-1 | TRBV20-1 | TGCAGTGCTAGAGGGGTTTCAGATGAGCAGTTCTTC | CSARGVSDEQFF
medium-sized | TRBD1 | TRBJ2-1 | TRBV19 | TGTGCCAGTAATAGGGGGCTCGAGGACAATGAGCAGTTCTTC | CASNRGLEDNEQFF
large | . | TRBJ2-7 | TRBV28 | TGTGCCAGCAGTTCCCTCAGATACGAGCAGTACTTC | CASSSLRYEQYF
. | . | TRBJ2-7 | TRBV27 | TGTGCCAGCAATTTAACAAGAGGGGCCACCTACGAGCAGTACTTC | CASNLTRGATYEQYF
medium-sized | TRBD1 | TRBJ2-2 | TRBV20-1 | TGCAGTGCTAATACCGGGACAGGTTTCACCGGGGAGCTGTTTTTT | CSANTGTGFTGELFF
medium-sized | . | TRBJ2-1 | TRBV24-1 | TGTGCCACCAGTGTTGGACTTGACAATGAGCAGTTCTTC | CATSVGLDNEQFF
. | . | TRBJ2-5 | TRBV12-5 | TGTGCTAGTGGTTTGCTAGAGACCCAGTACTTC | CASGLLETQYF
medium-sized | . | TRBJ2-7 | TRBV28 | TGTGCCAGCAGTTACAGAGCATACGAGCAGTACTTC | CASSYRAYEQYF
medium-sized | . | TRBJ1-1 | TRBV28 | TGTGCCAGCAGACCTAGGGCAAGCGCTGAAGCTTTCTTT | CASRPRASAEAFF
large | . | TRBJ2-2 | TRBV18 | TGTGCCAGCTCACCGGCGCAGGGGAGAGCCGGGGAGCTGTTTTTT | CASSPAQGRAGELFF
large | . | TRBJ2-1 | TRBV5-8 | TGTGCCAGCAGCTTGGCCATGCGCGATGAGCAGTTCTTC | CASSLAMRDEQFF
. | . | TRBJ2-1 | TRBV19 | TGTGCCAGTAGTATAGGGGACACATACTACAGTGAGCAGTCCTTC | CASSIGDTYYSEQSF
large | TRBD1 | TRBJ2-7 | TRBV19 | TGTGCCAGTAGTATGGGGGACAGGGGATTCTCCTACGAGCAGTACTTC | CASSMGDRGFSYEQYF
large | . | TRBJ2-1 | TRBV28 | TGTGCCAGCAGTTTATCAGCGGGCGGGTACAATGAGCAGTTCTTC | CASSLSAGGYNEQFF
. | . | TRBJ1-2 | TRBV5-8 | TGTGCCAGCAGCTTGGTGTCGACAGGACCGCATGGCTACACCTTC | CASSLVSTGPHGYTF
large | . | TRBJ1-6 | TRBV20-1 | TGCAGTGCTAGAGGGGAACGTCAGGACATAGATTCACCCCTCCACTTT | CSARGERQDIDSPLHF
large | TRBD1 | TRBJ2-7 | TRBV28 | TGTGCCAGCAGGCTCTCTCTTGACAGGGGAGACGAGCAGTACTTC | CASRLSLDRGDEQYF
medium-sized | . | TRBJ2-3 | TRBV20-1 | TGCAGTGCTAGAGAAATTGACGAGATAGATACGCAGTATTTT | CSAREIDEIDTQYF
large | TRBD1 | TRBJ2-5 | TRBV28 | TGTGCCAGCAGCGGACAGGGGGCGGAAGAGACCCAGTACTTC | CASSGQGAEETQYF
large | . | TRBJ2-5 | TRBV28 | TGTGCCAGCAGTTTAGCCCTCCAAGAGACCCAGTACTTC | CASSLALQETQYF
medium-sized | . | TRBJ2-7 | TRBV27 | TGTGCCAGCAGTTTATCTCGGGGCTCCTACGAGCAGTACTTC | CASSLSRGSYEQYF
medium-sized | . | TRBJ1-1 | TRBV29-1 | TGCAGCGTTGAAGGCGGTATAGGGATGAACACTGAAGCTTTCTTT | CSVEGGIGMNTEAFF
large | . | TRBJ1-3 | TRBV7-2 | TGTGCCAGCAGCTCTTCAGGGGACTCTGGAAACACCATATATTTT | CASSSSGDSGNTIYF
large | TRBD2 | TRBJ2-7 | TRBV29-1 | TGCAGCGTTGATAGCCTAGCGGGCGAGCAGTACTTC | CSVDSLAGEQYF
few | . | TRBJ2-1 | TRBV20-1 | TGCAGTGCTAGAGATCCCGGGGGCATTCGACTGAATGAGCAGTTCTTC | CSARDPGGIRLNEQFF
large | . | TRBJ2-3 | TRBV28 | TGTGCCAGCAGTTTACCGGGAGTGACAGATACGCAGTATTTT | CASSLPGVTDTQYF
large | . | TRBJ1-2 | TRBV2 | TGTGCCAGCAGCGAAGGCAAAGGGTCCTATGGCTACACCTTC | CASSEGKGSYGYTF
. | TRBD1 | TRBJ2-7 | TRBV18 | TGTGCCCGCTCACCACAGGGGCCCTACGAGCAGTACTTC | CARSPQGPYEQYF
medium-sized | . | TRBJ2-1 | TRBV19 | TGTGCCAGTAGGACTCCGGGACCGAGCTACAATGAGCAGTTCTTC | CASRTPGPSYNEQFF
large | TRBD2 | TRBJ2-2 | TRBV29-1 | TGCAGCGTTCCCGGGGTCGGGAGGGCCACCGGGGAGCTGTTTTTT | CSVPGVGRATGELFF
few | . | TRBJ2-1 | TRBV28 | TGTGCCAGCAGCCTCGGGACTTCCTACAATGAGCAGTTCTTC | CASSLGTSYNEQFF
medium-sized | TRBD1 | TRBJ1-5 | TRBV6-2/TRBV6-3 | TGTGCCAGCAGTGAACCGGGACAGGGAAATCAGCCCCAGCATTTT | CASSEPGQGNQPQHF
medium-sized | TRBD1 | TRBJ2-2 | TRBV20-1 | TGCAGTGCTAATACCGGGACAGGTCTCACCGGGGAGCTGTTTTTT | CSANTGTGLTGELFF
large | TRBD2 | TRBJ2-7 | TRBV13 | TGTGCCATCCCAGCGGGGGGCGGCTCCTACGAGCAGTACTTC | CAIPAGGGSYEQYF
medium-sized | TRBD1 | TRBJ2-7 | TRBV29-1 | TGCAGCATCGCCCCCGGACAGGGCCCCTACGAGCAGTACTTC | CSIAPGQGPYEQYF
large | TRBD1 | TRBJ2-7 | TRBV6-6 | TGTGCCAGCAGTTACCGGGACAGGGATTGGGAGCAGTACTTC | CASSYRDRDWEQYF
medium-sized | . | TRBJ2-1 | TRBV6-2/TRBV6-3 | TGTGCCAGCAGTTACTCTGTCTGGGGTCGAGGGTTTACTGAGCAGTTCTTC | CASSYSVWGRGFTEQFF
medium-sized | TRBD1 | TRBJ2-7 | TRBV20-1 | TGCAGTGCGAGAGGAACTCAGACAGGGGCCCCCTACGAGCAGTACTTC | CSARGTQTGAPYEQYF
large | . | TRBJ2-1 | TRBV19 | TGTGCCAGTAGTATCCAGGGCCCCTACAATGAGCAGTTCTTC | CASSIQGPYNEQFF
. | TRBD2 | TRBJ2-7 | TRBV13 | TGTGCCAGCAGCTCCTCGACTAGCGGGAGGGCCTACGAGCAGTACTTC | CASSSSTSGRAYEQYF
large | . | TRBJ2-5 | TRBV27 | TGTGCCAGCAGTTTATCTTATGGTTTACGTCAAGAGACCCAGTACTTC | CASSLSYGLRQETQYF
large | . | TRBJ2-7 | TRBV28 | TGTGCCAGCAGCCAGGTAGCGGATTCCTCCTACGAGCAGTACTTC | CASSQVADSSYEQYF
medium-sized | . | TRBJ1-5 | TRBV19 | TGTGCCAGCGGGGGCCGCTTCGACAAAAGCAATCAGCCCCAGCATTTT | CASGGRFDKSNQPQHF
large | . | TRBJ2-7 | TRBV28 | TGTGCCAGCAGTCTTGATACAGGGCCTCAACGATCCTACGAGCAGTACTTC | CASSLDTGPQRSYEQYF
medium-sized | TRBD1 | TRBJ2-7 | TRBV27 | TGTGCCAGCAGTCCCCTGGACAGGGCGAATTACGAGCAGTACTTC | CASSPLDRANYEQYF
few | . | TRBJ1-1 | TRBV29-1 | TGCAGCGCCGCACGAAGGGACACTGAAGCCTTCTTT | CSAARRDTEAFF
large | . | TRBJ2-6 | TRBV28 | TGTGCCAGCAGTTTAGTGGCCGTCAGCCTCAGCTCTGGGGCCAACGTCCTGACTTTC | CASSLVAVSLSSGANVLTF
large | TRBD1 | TRBJ2-4 | TRBV28 | TGTGCCAGCAGTTCTAACAGGGGCAGGAACGACATTCAGTACTTC | CASSSNRGRNDIQYF
. | . | TRBJ2-7 | TRBV20-1 | TGCAGTGCTGGACCAGGGGACTCCTACGGGCAGTACTTC | CSAGPGDSYGQYF
medium-sized | . | TRBJ2-6 | TRBV19 | TGTGCCAGTAGTATGAATCCCCCTGGAGGGGCCAACGTCCTGACTTTC | CASSMNPPGGANVLTF
large | . | TRBJ1-1 | TRBV28 | TGTGCCAGCAGACTTAGGGCAAGCGCTGAAGCTTTCTTT | CASRLRASAEAFF
large | TRBD2 | TRBJ2-1 | TRBV19 | TGTGCCAGTAGTCGCGGGAGGCGGAGCTCCTACAATGAGCAGTTCTTC | CASSRGRRSSYNEQFF
large | . | TRBJ2-5 | TRBV6-5 | TGTGCCAGCAGTTACCACCCGGCGGAGACCCAGTACTTC | CASSYHPAETQYF